This T cell receptor (beta chain) was retrieved from a study of cytotoxic CD8 clonotypes in ibrutinib-treated CLL. Study in general: Over 10 relapsed/refractory, some 15 treatment-naive; roughly 17 IGHV unmutated. Patients gave response samples after a median about 12 months of treatment, range 6 to 36.

Produced via immunoSEQ multiplex PCR; TCRdb's table is partial and in-frame only. The sample lists about 310,000 clones, about 80% occurring once. A note on this clone: Its specificity is not known.

Whole-study results and caveats: Clonality rose at ibrutinib response and fell back toward baseline at progression.

CDR3 length: 14 residues. V dropped 2 bases and J dropped 0 bases, with 9 bases sitting between them. CDR1 SGHRS and CDR2 YFSETQ come from the germline V gene. Sequenced here: PBMCs, sampled before ibrutinib treatment. The chain links TRBV5-1 to TRBJ2-7; D gene unclear. This clonotype was sampled from a human donor with chronic lymphocytic leukemia. Here the CDR3 reads CASSFSDRSYEQYF. CDR3 bases: TGCGCCAGCAGCTTCAGCGACCGCTCCTACGAGCAGTACTTC. The variable domain in full, completed from reference TRBV5-1 and TRBJ2-7, reads KAGVTQTPRYLIKTRGQQVTLSCSPISGHRSVSWYQQTPGQGLQFLFEYFSETQRNKGNFPGRFSGRQFSNSRSEMNVSTLELGDSALYLCASSFSDRSYEQYFGPGTRLTVT.